Below, one TCR beta chain is given with its context. Deletions cut 4 bases from V and 6 bases from J, with 19 bases between. Germline values: CDR1 LGHDT, CDR2 YNNKEL (reference sequence). The CDR3 sequence is 16 residues long. As processed by the authors: Researchers report that nucleated cell counts were estimated from reference gene primer amplification. Sequencing was performed with immunoSEQ multiplex PCR; in TCRdb, only in-frame clones are kept and a portion is missing. V and J calls and clone size are copied from that table; D and trimming were computed from the DNA. The table includes around 320,000 clones, almost 85% detected once. These data belong to a study of blood T cell repertoires in COVID-19.

This receptor was identified in a human donor in a cohort sampled during active COVID-19. The sample was peripheral blood. The chain carries TRBV3-1 (or the pseudogene TRBV3-2) and TRBJ2-1; possible D gene TRBD2, 6 bases. The CDR3 coding sequence is TGTGCCAGCAGCCGGGAGACTAGGACGAGAAGCAATGAGCAGTTCTTC. Residues: CASSRETRTRSNEQFF.